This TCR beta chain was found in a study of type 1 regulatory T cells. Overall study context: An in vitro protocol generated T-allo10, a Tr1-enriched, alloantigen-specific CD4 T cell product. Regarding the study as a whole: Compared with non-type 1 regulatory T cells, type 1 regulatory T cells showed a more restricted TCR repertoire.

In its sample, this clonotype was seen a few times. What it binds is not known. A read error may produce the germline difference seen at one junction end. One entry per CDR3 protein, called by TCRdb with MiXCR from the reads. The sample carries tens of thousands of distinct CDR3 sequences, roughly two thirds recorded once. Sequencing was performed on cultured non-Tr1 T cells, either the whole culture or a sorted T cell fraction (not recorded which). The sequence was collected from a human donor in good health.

This CDR3 is CASSEGTGANALTF. Written as DNA, the CDR3 is TGCGCCAGCAGCGAGGGGACAGGGGCCAACGCCCTGACTTTC. V is TRBV5-1 and J is TRBJ2-6, with 10 bases fitting TRBD1. The CDR3 is made up of 14 amino acids. Germline CDR1 and CDR2: SGHRS and YFSETQ. Looking up the rest from reference TRBV5-1 and TRBJ2-6 gives the full variable domain: KAGVTQTPRYLIKTRGQQVTLSCSPISGHRSVSWYQQTPGQGLQFLFEYFSETQRNKGNFPGRFSGRQFSNSRSEMNVSTLELGDSALYLCASSEGTGANALTFGAGSRLTVL.